This T cell receptor (beta chain) originates from a study of regulatory T cells in long-lasting Graves disease. Time point defined: persistent/refractory GD, antithyroid drugs over 5 years with positive TRAb. After RNA was extracted from PBMCs, the TCR library was made from it. Arm-PCR of CDR3 regions with iRepertoire HTBI primers generated TCR beta libraries. Each CDR3 protein is one row after TCRdb ran MiXCR on the multiplex PCR reads. Of fewer than 400,000 distinct CDR3 sequences listed, roughly 21% were seen once; the top ten hold 25% to 35%. In regard to this clonotype: The antigen remains unidentified.

The CDR3 is made up of 15 amino acids. The germline V and J ends were trimmed by 8 bases and 3 bases, with 16 bases remaining between them. Germline V gene lookup returns CDR1 SNHLY and CDR2 FYNNEI. General observations from the study: Favoring TRBV28, TRBJ1-2 and TRBJ2-5 was a feature seen in persistent disease. A greater number of public clonotypes (2,741) was shared by persistent patients than by new patients (just over 950). With a small sample size, accuracy may have been reduced.

V is TRBV2 and J is TRBJ1-4, with D perhaps matching TRBD1 (5 bases). The sample in question was peripheral blood mononuclear cells (PBMCs), obtained when the disease was refractory, from a patient treated with antithyroid drugs. The TCR was taken from a female donor with Graves disease. This CDR3 is CASGTGVRANEKLFF. CDR3 coding DNA: TGTGCCAGCGGGACGGGGGTCCGGGCTAATGAAAAACTGTTTTTT.